What follows are 22 T cell receptor beta chains derived from one specimen sequenced in a study of blood T cell repertoires in COVID-19. Clones were sequenced by immunoSEQ multiplex PCR, and TCRdb holds only the in-frame ones, with some missing. The sample records 300,000 to 400,000 clones, around nine tenths being singletons. Material: PBMCs or T cells enriched from blood (not recorded which). These receptors came from a woman aged 25 to 39 who had been exposed to COVID-19.

The chain combines TRBV29-1 with TRBJ2-5; TRBD1 matches at 9 bases. Germline loops: CDR1 SQVTM, CDR2 ANQGSEA. This CDR3 comprises 15 residues. Trimming cost V 2 bases and J 4 bases; bases outside gene matches: 8. CDR3 residues: CSVELWDRVRETQYF. CDR3 DNA: TGCAGCGTTGAATTGTGGGACAGGGTAAGAGAGACCCAGTACTTC.

V and J are TRBV7-2 and TRBJ1-2; tentative D call: TRBD1 (6 bases). The CDR3 is 14 amino acids. With 4 bases removed from V and 4 bases from J, the gap between germline ends came to 13 bases. Germline CDR1 reads SGHTA; CDR2 reads FQGNSA. Here the CDR3 DNA reads TGTGCCAGCAGCTCGTCAGGGGACACCTATGGCTACACCTTC. Protein: CASSSSGDTYGYTF.

This CDR3 is CASRIASSGGNNEQFF. The CDR3 nucleotides read TGTGCCAGCAGGATAGCCTCCAGCGGGGGGAACAATGAGCAGTTCTTC. The chain employs TRBV11-1 and TRBJ2-1; TRBD2 matches 9 bases. This CDR3 is built from 16 residues. Germline loops: CDR1 SGHAT, CDR2 FQDESV (reference sequence). V was clipped by 6 bases and J by 5 bases; unmatched bases: 11.

CDR3 in DNA: TGTGCCAGCAGCCTGGAGGTTTCAGGCCCGGCCCCCTACACCTTC. As protein: CASSLEVSGPAPYTF. The chain couples TRBV5-5 to TRBJ1-2; no clear D. CDR3 size: 15 residues. The V and J ends lost 4 bases and 10 bases respectively, with 23 bases between them. Germline loops: CDR1 SGHKS, CDR2 YYEKEE (reference sequence).

This chain joins TRBV9 and TRBJ1-6, with TRBD1 matching 8 bases. V lost 4 bases to trimming and J lost 10 bases; unmatched junction nucleotides: 4. The germline V gene has CDR1 SGDLS and CDR2 YYNGEE. The CDR3 runs 13 residues. CDR3 residues: CASSTDRASPLHF. In DNA form, the CDR3 reads TGTGCCAGCAGCACGGACAGGGCCTCACCCCTCCACTTT.

The V call is TRBV10-3, the J call TRBJ1-1, with a weak D call TRBD1 (6 bases). Trimming stripped 3 bases from V and 2 bases from J, with 10 bases between. The CDR3 has 14 amino acids. Germline V gene sequence: CDR1 ENHRY, CDR2 SYGVKD. The CDR3 DNA is TGTGCCATCAGTGATTGGACAGCTAACACTGAAGCTTTCTTT. Its translation: CAISDWTANTEAFF.

The chain has TRBV6-2 or TRBV6-3 and TRBJ1-5, with 10 positions matching TRBD1. The CDR3 has 16 residues. Germline CDR1 reads MNHEY; CDR2 reads SVGEGT. J lost 6 bases, V lost 4 bases, and 9 bases had no gene match. CDR3 DNA: TGTGCCAGCAGTTCCCCTAGGACAGGGGGAAGTCAGCCCCAGCATTTT. Translating it yields CASSSPRTGGSQPQHF.

The gene calls are TRBV5-1 and TRBJ1-2, with 8 bases matching TRBD1. V trimming: 2 bases; J trimming: 0 bases; junction bases outside the gene matches: 3. Germline lookup yields CDR1 SGHRS and CDR2 YFSETQ. The CDR3 consists of 15 residues. The CDR3 loop reads CASSLQGDSNYGYTF. The CDR3 DNA sequence: TGCGCCAGCAGCTTACAGGGGGATTCTAACTATGGCTACACCTTC.

The chain employs TRBV5-1 and TRBJ1-4; no firm D call. This CDR3 has 15 amino acids. The V gene's germline CDR1 is SGHRS and CDR2 YFSETQ. Trimming pared 1 base from V and 6 bases from J, leaving 13 bases between. This CDR3 reads CASSLWRAGDEKLFF. DNA for the CDR3: TGCGCCAGCAGCTTGTGGAGGGCTGGGGATGAAAAACTGTTTTTT.

J is TRBJ2-1 and V is TRBV25-1; perhaps TRBD2 as D (8 bases). CDR1 and CDR2 from the germline V gene are MGHDK and SYGVNS. The CDR3 has 14 amino acids. The V and J ends lost 6 bases and 6 bases respectively, with 15 bases between them. Here the CDR3 DNA reads TGTGCCAGCAGCAATAGCGGGACAGCCAATGAGCAGTTCTTC. Translated: CASSNSGTANEQFF.

The chain links TRBV14 to TRBJ1-5; D might be TRBD1 (5 bases). The V end was cut by 4 bases, the J end by 1 base, with 20 bases between. CDR3 length equals 18 residues. The germline CDR1 and CDR2 sequences are SGHDN and FVKESK. The CDR3 DNA follows: TGTGCCAGCAGCCGATGGGGGGTGAAGGGGCGGAGCAATCAGCCCCAGCATTTT. This sequence encodes CASSRWGVKGRSNQPQHF.

The chain combines TRBV10-3 with TRBJ1-5; D not certain. With 10 bases removed from V and 5 bases from J, the gap between germline ends came to 24 bases. The CDR3 is 16 residues long. Germline V gene lookup returns CDR1 ENHRY and CDR2 SYGVKD. CDR3 nucleotides: TGTGCCACCACCCGGGATCTATCCTTTCCTGATCAGCCCCAGCATTTT. Translation: CATTRDLSFPDQPQHF.

This clone was counted many times. The chain couples TRBV5-1 to TRBJ1-1, with D unresolved. Trimming left V 0 bases short and J 1 base short, with 13 bases between. The CDR3 extends over 16 amino acids. Per germline, CDR1 SGHRS and CDR2 YFSETQ. The CDR3: CASSLGRWASNTEAFF. CDR3 DNA sequence: TGCGCCAGCAGCTTGGGCCGATGGGCATCGAACACTGAAGCTTTCTTT.

The V call is TRBV19, the J call TRBJ2-7; 9 bases match TRBD2. CDR1 is LNHDA, CDR2 SQIVND, per germline (reference sequence). This CDR3 comprises 15 residues. V was clipped by 4 bases and J by 7 bases; unmatched bases: 11. The CDR3 DNA reads TGTGCCAGTAGTAGAGGCGGGGGGGCCTCTCCGGAGCAGTACTTC. Translated: CASSRGGGASPEQYF.

The CDR3 sequence: CASSQKRTTSGRSTDTQYF. In DNA form, the CDR3 reads TGTGCCAGCAGCCAAAAGAGAACAACTAGCGGGAGGTCCACAGATACGCAGTATTTT. The V gene is TRBV3-1 (or the pseudogene TRBV3-2), the J gene TRBJ2-3, with 12 bases fitting TRBD2. Trimming at V came to 2 bases and at J to 2 bases, leaving 11 bases not matched to a gene. Germline-derived CDR1 and CDR2 are LGHDT and YNNKEL (reference sequence). The CDR3 runs to 19 residues.

CDR3 sequence: CASSLGQGRNTGELFF. CDR3 nucleotide sequence: TGCGCCAGCAGCTTGGGACAGGGGCGAAACACCGGGGAGCTGTTTTTT. The V gene is TRBV5-1, the J gene TRBJ2-2; 8 nucleotides match TRBD1. Trimming at V came to 0 bases and at J to 2 bases, leaving 3 bases not matched to a gene. This CDR3 spans 16 amino acids. Germline assignment: CDR1 SGHRS and CDR2 YFSETQ.

This chain links TRBV9 with TRBJ1-2; D is uncertain. V dropped 4 bases and J dropped 2 bases, with 9 bases sitting between them. Germline CDR1 is SGDLS and CDR2 is YYNGEE. This CDR3 has 13 residues. The CDR3: CASSSRGNYGYTF. The CDR3 region has the DNA TGTGCCAGCAGCTCCCGCGGCAACTATGGCTACACCTTC.

The chain links TRBV5-1 to TRBJ2-3; no clear D gene. The CDR3 loop spans 13 amino acids. Germline V lookup: CDR1 SGHRS, CDR2 YFSETQ. V was clipped by 2 bases and J by 7 bases, with 11 bases between them. CDR3 loop: CASSFGEANTQYF. In DNA form, the CDR3 reads TGCGCCAGCAGCTTCGGCGAAGCGAATACGCAGTATTTT.

The gene calls are TRBV18 and TRBJ2-5; D possibly corresponds to TRBD1 (6 bases). V was clipped by 2 bases and J by 2 bases, with 9 bases between them. Germline CDR1 reads KGHSH; CDR2 reads LQKENI. This CDR3 contains 14 residues. The CDR3 reads CASSPTGQQETQYF. CDR3 DNA sequence: TGTGCCAGCTCACCAACCGGACAGCAAGAGACCCAGTACTTC.

The chain links TRBV5-1 to TRBJ1-2; 7 bases are shared with TRBD1. V lost 0 bases, J lost 8 bases, and 10 bases stayed unmatched. Looked up from germline, CDR1 is SGHRS and CDR2 is YFSETQ. The CDR3 is 15 amino acids. CDR3 in amino acids: CASSLGQGKYNGYTF. DNA for the CDR3: TGCGCCAGCAGCTTGGGACAGGGAAAATATAACGGCTACACCTTC.

There are a few counts of this clone. The chain has TRBV18 and TRBJ2-7; tentatively, D is TRBD2 (5 bases). The V and J ends lost 2 bases and 5 bases respectively, with 16 bases between them. The germline CDR1 and CDR2 sequences are KGHSH and LQKENI. This CDR3 contains 15 residues. CDR3 nucleotides: TGTGCCAGCTCACCATTGGCCAGACTAAAGGACGAGCAGTACTTC. This codes for CASSPLARLKDEQYF.

This clone appeared a few times. CDR3 nucleotides: TGTGCCAGCAGCCCCCCCAGGGTGGGAAAGAATCAGCCCCAGCATTTT. This codes for CASSPPRVGKNQPQHF. V usage is TRBV6-6 and J usage is TRBJ1-5; maybe TRBD1 (5 bases). The CDR3 is made up of 16 amino acids. V was clipped by 6 bases and J by 4 bases, with 19 bases between them. From germline, CDR1 is MNHNY and CDR2 SVGAGI (reference sequence).